The 21 T cell receptor beta chains below were found in one sample sequenced in a study of T-cell reconstitution after alpha-beta-depleted transplantation in children. A library of TCRbeta sequences, prepared with unique molecular identifiers, was generated. From the PCR reads, TCRdb called clonotypes with MiXCR, one entry per CDR3 protein. The table records roughly 200,000 distinct CDR3 sequences, approximately 6.8% of them present only once. Sequencing used PBMCs from the stem cell graft donor, obtained from the stem cell graft. These receptors were collected from a human donor who donated a stem cell graft to a child with Wiskott-Aldrich syndrome.

The V and J genes are TRBV7-8 and TRBJ2-7, with TRBD2 matching 12 bases. Germline loops: CDR1 SGHVS, CDR2 FQNEAQ. With V trimmed by 0 bases and J by 0 bases, 9 bases remained unmatched. This CDR3 is 19 amino acids long. CDR3: CASSLAPGLAGRDSYEQYF. The CDR3 nucleotides read TGTGCCAGCAGCTTAGCCCCGGGACTAGCGGGTAGAGACTCCTACGAGCAGTACTTC.

The table lists this clonotype with many counts. The chain links TRBV20-1 to TRBJ2-4, with TRBD2 matching over 11 bases. Germline CDR1 is DFQATT and CDR2 is SNEGSKA (reference sequence). CDR3 length: 16 residues. The V and J ends lost 0 bases and 7 bases, in that order; junction bases with no gene match: 8. The CDR3 DNA follows: TGCAGTGCTAGAGACCCGGGGGCTAGCGGGAGGAACATTCAGTACTTC. This sequence encodes CSARDPGASGRNIQYF.

This clonotype was counted ten times or more. The gene calls are TRBV10-3 and TRBJ1-2, with 7 bases identical to TRBD1. The CDR3 totals 14 residues. Germline CDR1 ENHRY, CDR2 SYGVKD. The ends lost 6 bases at V and 4 bases at J; junction bases unmatched: 8. In nucleotides, the CDR3 is TGTGCCATCAGCTCCGGGACAGAGTTCTATGGCTACACCTTC. Amino acid sequence: CAISSGTEFYGYTF.

In this sample, this clonotype turned up many times. The gene calls are TRBV12-3 or TRBV12-4 and TRBJ1-1; 7 nucleotides line up with TRBD1. V shed 3 bases and J 3 bases; nucleotides not matched to a gene: 7. This CDR3 region has 15 residues. The CDR3 region has the DNA TGTGCCAGCAGTTTTTCGGGACAGTTTTACACTGAAGCTTTCTTT. Amino acids: CASSFSGQFYTEAFF.

The gene calls are TRBV3-1 and TRBJ2-2; D gene uncertain. This CDR3 is built from 15 residues. Germline CDR1 reads LGHDT; CDR2 reads YNNKEL (reference sequence). With 3 bases removed from V and 4 bases from J, the gap between germline ends came to 12 bases. The CDR3 protein is CASSQRSLITGELFF. The DNA for the CDR3 is TGTGCCAGCAGCCAGAGGTCACTGATCACCGGGGAGCTGTTTTTT.

This clonotype was seen repeatedly, ten times or more. The chain uses TRBV12-3 or TRBV12-4 and TRBJ1-1, with D unresolved. Trimming shortened V by 2 bases and J by 4 bases, and 11 bases separated the two germline ends. CDR3 length: 14 amino acids. The DNA for the CDR3 is TGTGCCAGCAGTTTACCCGGTTTAGGCACTGAAGCTTTCTTT. Translation gives CASSLPGLGTEAFF.

The chain couples TRBV5-1 to TRBJ2-7; 16 bases align to TRBD2. The junction had 9 bases not matched to a gene; V was cut back by 3 bases and J by 3 bases. The germline V gene has CDR1 SGHRS and CDR2 YFSETQ. The length of the CDR3 is 18 residues. CDR3 amino acids: CASSSGLAGGKLNYEQYF. The CDR3, as DNA: TGCGCCAGCAGCTCGGGACTAGCGGGAGGGAAACTTAACTACGAGCAGTACTTC.

This clonotype was detected many times. This chain links TRBV12-3 or TRBV12-4 with TRBJ2-1; D ambiguous. The V end was cut by 6 bases, the J end by 9 bases, with 12 bases between. The CDR3 consists of 12 residues. The CDR3 DNA reads as TGTGCCAGCAGCCCGGATTGGGGTGAGCAGTTCTTC. Translated: CASSPDWGEQFF.

This clonotype came up many times. The chain has TRBV5-8 and TRBJ2-7; the match to TRBD1 covers 7 bases. This CDR3 is built from 16 residues. Per germline, CDR1 SGHTS and CDR2 YDEGEE. V was pared by 0 bases and J by 3 bases, with 9 bases of the junction left unmatched. Here the CDR3 reads CASSLEGQRPYYEQYF. The DNA for the CDR3 is TGTGCCAGCAGCTTGGAGGGACAGAGACCCTACTACGAGCAGTACTTC.

This clonotype was picked up many times. V gene TRBV5-1 combines with J gene TRBJ1-5, with a possible D match to TRBD1 (6 bases). The germline V gene has CDR1 SGHRS and CDR2 YFSETQ. This CDR3 has 14 residues. The V gene lost 0 bases and the J gene lost 3 bases, with 7 bases spanning the gap. In DNA, the CDR3 is TGCGCCAGCAGCTTGGCAGGGGCCAATCAGCCCCAGCATTTT. Protein: CASSLAGANQPQHF.

This clonotype came up many times. The gene calls are TRBV20-1 and TRBJ2-1; possibly TRBD2 for D (6 bases). Germline loops: CDR1 DFQATT, CDR2 SNEGSKA (reference sequence). This CDR3 is 14 amino acids long. Trimming took 0 bases from V and 7 from J, leaving 13 bases between them. The CDR3 DNA is TGCAGTGCTAGAGAGGGGGGAGTGGGGAATGAGCAGTTCTTC. This translates into CSAREGGVGNEQFF.

This clonotype was seen many times. The V call is TRBV12-3 or TRBV12-4, the J call TRBJ2-7, with TRBD2 matching over 7 bases. This CDR3 region has 14 residues. J lost 2 bases, V lost 0 bases, and 1 base had no gene match. The CDR3 coding sequence is TGTGCCAGCAGTTTAGCTGGACTAGCCTACGAGCAGTACTTC. This gives the protein CASSLAGLAYEQYF.

This clonotype was recorded at least ten times. V and J are TRBV12-3 or TRBV12-4 and TRBJ1-5, with TRBD1 matching 7 bases. The CDR3 sequence is 13 residues long. V lost 6 bases and J lost 9; bases outside the gene matches: 8. The CDR3 region has the DNA TGTGCCAGCAGCCAGGGACAGACTCGGCCCCAGCATTTT. It codes for CASSQGQTRPQHF.

This clonotype was seen ten or more times. The J gene is TRBJ2-7, the V gene TRBV12-3 or TRBV12-4, with 8 bases fitting TRBD1. Unmatched junction bases numbered 4, after V lost 2 bases and J lost 7 bases. This CDR3 is 13 amino acids long. The DNA of the CDR3 is TGTGCCAGCAGTTTACAGGGGGCGGAGGAGCAGTACTTC. As protein: CASSLQGAEEQYF.

This clonotype showed up many times. V gene TRBV12-3 or TRBV12-4 combines with J gene TRBJ2-3; the match to TRBD1 covers 7 bases. After removal of 5 bases from V and 5 bases from J, the junction contained 4 bases not matched to a gene. The CDR3 consists of 13 residues. The CDR3 DNA follows: TGTGCCAGCAGTACAGGGGTGGGAGATACGCAGTATTTT. Translation: CASSTGVGDTQYF.

The chain is built from TRBV7-2 and TRBJ2-3; TRBD1 aligns across 10 bases. The CDR3 extends over 15 amino acids. Germline V gene data show CDR1 as SGHTA and CDR2 as FQGNSA. The trim removed 5 bases at V and 6 bases at J, leaving 8 bases unmatched. Written as DNA, the CDR3 is TGTGCCAGCAGCCCCCGGGACAGGGGTATGGATACGCAGTATTTT. Protein product: CASSPRDRGMDTQYF.

This clonotype has a count of ten or more. This rearrangement joins TRBV25-1 to TRBJ1-5, with 11 bases that match TRBD1. Germline CDR1 is MGHDK and CDR2 is SYGVNS. V lost 6 bases to trimming and J lost 7 bases; unmatched junction nucleotides: 5. The CDR3 is 14 amino acids. As DNA, the CDR3 is TGTGCCAGCAGCGACTGGACAGGGGGCCAGCCCCAGCATTTT. It translates to CASSDWTGGQPQHF.

This clonotype has at least ten counts. The chain links TRBV7-2 to TRBJ2-7; 9 positions agree with TRBD2. The germline V gene has CDR1 SGHTA and CDR2 FQGNSA. V dropped 5 bases and J dropped 2; count of bases not matched to a gene: 4. CDR3 length: 14 amino acids. This CDR3 reads CASSKTSGTYEQYF. The CDR3 DNA is TGTGCCAGCAGCAAGACTAGCGGAACCTACGAGCAGTACTTC.

V and J are TRBV10-2 and TRBJ1-2; D uncertain. The CDR3 sequence is 15 residues long. V lost 7 bases and J lost 5, with 20 bases in between. Germline loops: CDR1 WSHSY, CDR2 SAAADI. CDR3 sequence reads: CASTQSLGRPYGYTF. DNA for the CDR3: TGCGCCAGCACCCAATCTTTAGGTCGACCTTATGGCTACACCTTC.

This clonotype was seen only a few times. The CDR3 loop reads CASSLVSGGIGYEQYF. DNA of the CDR3: TGTGCCAGCAGCTTGGTCTCAGGGGGTATCGGCTACGAGCAGTACTTC. The chain uses TRBV5-5 and TRBJ2-7; 7 bases align to TRBD1. CDR3 length: 16 amino acids. The germline CDR1 and CDR2 sequences are SGHKS and YYEKEE (reference sequence). V lost 0 bases and J lost 3; bases outside the gene matches: 9.

In this sample, this clonotype turned up many times. This sequence joins TRBV25-1 and TRBJ1-1; 12 bases match TRBD1. The CDR3 spans 16 residues. In germline, CDR1 is MGHDK, CDR2 SYGVNS. J lost 1 base, V lost 6 bases, and 6 bases had no gene match. CDR3 loop: CASRRGTGGWNTEAFF. Here the CDR3 DNA reads TGTGCCAGCAGGAGGGGGACAGGGGGCTGGAACACTGAAGCTTTCTTT.